These 2 T cell receptor beta chains originate from one sample sequenced in a study of blood T cell repertoires in COVID-19. Method: immunoSEQ multiplex PCR; TCRdb's copy keeps in-frame clones and lacks some. The table shows 200,000 to 250,000 clones, with around 86% occurring only once. Sample: peripheral blood. The receptors stem from a man aged 55 to 70 who had recovered from COVID-19.

The chain recombines TRBV11-2 with TRBJ2-1; perhaps TRBD2 as D (5 bases). This CDR3 contains 16 residues. V gave up 1 base and J gave up 2 bases, with 12 bases separating them. Germline assignment: CDR1 SGHAT and CDR2 FQNNGV. CDR3 in DNA: TGTGCCAGCAGCTTAGTTACTAGAAGTCCCTACAATGAGCAGTTCTTC. This gives the protein CASSLVTRSPYNEQFF. The full variable domain, completed using reference TRBV11-2 and TRBJ2-1, is EAGVAQSPRYKIIEKRQSVAFWCNPISGHATLYWYQQILGQGPKLLIQFQNNGVVDDSQLPKDRFSAERLKGVDSTLKIQPAKLEDSAVYLCASSLVTRSPYNEQFFGPGTRLTVL.

J is TRBJ1-2 and V is TRBV6-5, with 8 bases matching TRBD1. Germline V gene data show CDR1 as MNHEY and CDR2 as SVGAGI. Trimming at V came to 5 bases and at J to 3 bases, leaving 5 bases not matched to a gene. This CDR3 region has 14 residues. The CDR3 bases are TGTGCCAGCAGTCGGGACAGGACGGACTATGGCTACACCTTC. Protein: CASSRDRTDYGYTF.